A single sample is the source of the 24 T cell receptor beta chains below, sequenced in a study of blood T cell repertoires in COVID-19. The repertoire was sequenced with immunoSEQ multiplex PCR; TCRdb's copy has only in-frame clones and lacks some. The sample records 300,000 to 350,000 clones, more than 80% being singletons. The sample taken for sequencing was peripheral blood. The origin of the receptors is a woman in her 30s with COVID-19, enrolled during active disease.

This clone has more than one count but fewer than ten. J is TRBJ1-6 and V is TRBV4-2, with D unresolved. Trimming left V 4 bases short and J 6 bases short, with 13 bases between. CDR3 size: 15 residues. Germline V gene lookup returns CDR1 LGHNA and CDR2 YNFKEQ. The CDR3 region has the DNA TGTGCCAGCAGCCCACTATTTGAGGGTAATTCACCCCTCCACTTT. Its protein product is CASSPLFEGNSPLHF.

This chain connects TRBV6-4 to TRBJ2-2; 8 positions agree with TRBD2. V lost 2 bases and J lost 3; bases outside the gene matches: 5. The CDR3 covers 16 residues. Looked up from germline, CDR1 is MRHNA and CDR2 is SNTAGT. The DNA for the CDR3 is TGTGCCAGCAGTGACGCACGGGAGGGGGACACCGGGGAGCTGTTTTTT. Protein sequence: CASSDAREGDTGELFF.

V is TRBV2 and J is TRBJ1-6; no clear D. Germline-derived CDR1 and CDR2 are SNHLY and FYNNEI. This CDR3 comprises 13 residues. The germline V and J ends were trimmed by 5 bases and 7 bases, with 9 bases remaining between them. The CDR3 bases are TGTGCCAGCAGTAACAGTGGCAATTCACCCCTCCACTTT. Its protein product is CASSNSGNSPLHF.

This clone was picked up one time. The chain uses TRBV5-1 and TRBJ2-3; 12 bases are a match to TRBD2. Germline V gene sequence: CDR1 SGHRS, CDR2 YFSETQ. J was trimmed by 5 bases and V by 4 bases; bases with no gene match: 11. The CDR3 has 17 amino acids. The CDR3 reads CASSASSSGRARDTQYF. For the CDR3, the DNA is TGCGCCAGCAGCGCCTCTTCTAGCGGGAGGGCCAGAGATACGCAGTATTTT.

V gene TRBV6-5 combines with J gene TRBJ2-7; the D is unclear. The CDR3 sequence is 13 residues long. CDR1 is MNHEY and CDR2 is SVGAGI in the germline V gene. V lost 6 bases to trimming and J lost 5 bases, with 14 bases between them. The CDR3 DNA sequence: TGTGCCAGCAGGGTTCGTAGAGTCGACGAGCAGTACTTC. It encodes CASRVRRVDEQYF.

This chain links TRBV5-1 with TRBJ1-2, with D hard to call. In germline, CDR1 is SGHRS, CDR2 YFSETQ. Trimming took off 5 bases at V and 0 bases at J, with 8 bases between the two ends. CDR3 length: 13 residues. The CDR3 region has the DNA TGCGCCAGCAGGGGTAGCGCTAACTATGGCTACACCTTC. Encoded protein: CASRGSANYGYTF.

V usage is TRBV4-1 and J usage is TRBJ1-2, with 7 bases matching TRBD1. CDR3 length equals 15 residues. Germline V gives CDR1 MGHRA, CDR2 YSYEKL. Trimming at V came to 1 base and at J to 4 bases, leaving 6 bases not matched to a gene. In DNA, the CDR3 is TGCGCCAGCAGCCAAGGGGGCAGGGGGACCTATGGCTACACCTTC. It specifies CASSQGGRGTYGYTF.

The rearrangement joins TRBV7-2 to TRBJ2-1; 10 nucleotides line up with TRBD2. The CDR3 sequence is 17 residues long. Germline trimming cut 5 bases from V and 9 bases from J; bases unmatched to any gene: 16. Germline V gene data show CDR1 as SGHTA and CDR2 as FQGNSA. The CDR3 loop reads CASSQGPSGSLDGEQFF. CDR3 in DNA: TGTGCCAGCAGCCAGGGGCCTAGCGGGAGCTTAGACGGTGAGCAGTTCTTC.

The chain combines TRBV7-9 with TRBJ2-1; 8 bases align to TRBD2. V trimming: 5 bases; J trimming: 0 bases; junction bases outside the gene matches: 6. This CDR3 region has 16 residues. Germline lookup yields CDR1 SEHNR and CDR2 FQNEAQ (reference sequence). CDR3 amino acids: CASSPGGGYSYNEQFF. The CDR3 DNA follows: TGTGCCAGCAGCCCCGGGGGGGGTTACTCCTACAATGAGCAGTTCTTC.

This clone showed up just once. The chain joins TRBV20-1 to TRBJ2-7, with TRBD1 as a possible D gene (6 bases). V lost 5 bases and J lost 4, with 9 bases in between. The CDR3 is 11 residues long. The germline CDR1 and CDR2 sequences are DFQATT and SNEGSKA (reference sequence). DNA of the CDR3: TGCAGTGCTCCAGGGGTTTACGAGCAGTACTTC. Its translation: CSAPGVYEQYF.

The rearrangement joins TRBV19 to TRBJ1-6; D is ambiguous. Trimming stripped 2 bases from V and 5 bases from J, with 16 bases between. Looked up from germline, CDR1 is LNHDA and CDR2 is SQIVND (reference sequence). The CDR3 is 17 residues long. This CDR3 reads CASSISSWREDNSPLHF. The CDR3 nucleotides read TGTGCCAGTAGTATATCCTCCTGGAGGGAGGATAATTCACCCCTCCACTTT.

The table lists this clone with a few counts. V usage is TRBV10-3 and J usage is TRBJ1-1; D call uncertain. CDR1 and CDR2 (germline): ENHRY, SYGVKD. V lost 3 bases and J lost 6, with 14 bases in between. CDR3 length: 14 amino acids. CDR3 in DNA: TGTGCCATCAGTGATTTTCAGACACAGCCTGAAGCTTTCTTT. This sequence encodes CAISDFQTQPEAFF.

CDR3 coding DNA: TGTGCCACCAAGGACAGCTTCAATGAGCAGTTCTTC. This gives the protein CATKDSFNEQFF. V and J are TRBV15 and TRBJ2-1; D is perhaps TRBD1 (6 bases). Germline V lookup: CDR1 LNHNV, CDR2 YYDKDF (reference sequence). This CDR3 has 12 residues. V was trimmed by 7 bases and J by 6 bases, leaving 10 bases between them.

This rearrangement joins TRBV11-2 to TRBJ1-5, with 10 bases fitting TRBD1. With 5 bases clipped from V and 4 bases from J, the junction kept 5 bases outside the gene matches. The V gene's germline CDR1 is SGHAT and CDR2 FQNNGV. This CDR3 is 15 amino acids long. The CDR3 region has the DNA TGTGCCAGCAGCGGGGGGACAGGGGATAATCAGCCCCAGCATTTT. This encodes CASSGGTGDNQPQHF. Together with reference TRBV11-2 and TRBJ1-5, the CDR3 gives the full variable domain: EAGVAQSPRYKIIEKRQSVAFWCNPISGHATLYWYQQILGQGPKLLIQFQNNGVVDDSQLPKDRFSAERLKGVDSTLKIQPAKLEDSAVYLCASSGGTGDNQPQHFGDGTRLSIL.

The V call is TRBV19, the J call TRBJ1-2; a possible D gene is TRBD1 (6 bases). Deletions cut 5 bases from V and 5 bases from J, with 27 bases between. The length of the CDR3 is 18 residues. Germline assignment: CDR1 LNHDA and CDR2 SQIVND (reference sequence). CDR3 coding DNA: TGTGCCAGTAGTGCGCTAGGAGGCACGGGGGGCGAATGGTATGGCTACACCTTC. It yields the protein CASSALGGTGGEWYGYTF.

This clone was recorded once. The chain has TRBV6-5 and TRBJ1-4, with D uncertain. Germline CDR1 reads MNHEY; CDR2 reads SVGAGI. There are 12 residues in the CDR3. V was pared by 5 bases and J by 8 bases, with 9 bases between. CDR3 sequence: CASSRTGEKLFF. CDR3 sequence (DNA): TGTGCCAGCAGTAGAACCGGGGAAAAACTGTTTTTT.

This sequence joins TRBV28 and TRBJ2-6; 8 bases line up with TRBD1. Per the germline V gene, CDR1 is MDHEN and CDR2 is SYDVKM. The V gene end was trimmed by 5 bases and the J gene end by 0 bases; junction bases not matched to a gene: 15. This CDR3 is built from 20 residues. The CDR3 DNA sequence: TGTGCCAGCAGTCCTACCGCTAGGACAGGGCGGAGCTCTGGGGCCAACGTCCTGACTTTC. Translating gives CASSPTARTGRSSGANVLTF.

The chain combines TRBV5-5 with TRBJ2-2, with 9 bases fitting TRBD2. The junction had 5 bases not matched to a gene; V was cut back by 3 bases and J by 2 bases. Germline V gene sequence: CDR1 SGHKS, CDR2 YYEKEE (reference sequence). CDR3 length equals 16 residues. The CDR3 region is CASSSLAGVNTGELFF. The DNA for the CDR3 is TGTGCCAGCAGCTCCTTAGCGGGAGTAAACACCGGGGAGCTGTTTTTT.

This rearrangement joins TRBV2 to TRBJ1-5, with TRBD1 matching over 10 bases. Germline V gene data show CDR1 as SNHLY and CDR2 as FYNNEI. This CDR3 has 15 amino acids. J was trimmed by 3 bases and V by 4 bases; bases with no gene match: 3. CDR3 coding DNA: TGTGCCAGCAGTGGGGACAGGGGCCTCAATCAGCCCCAGCATTTT. As protein: CASSGDRGLNQPQHF.

This chain uses TRBV6-5 with TRBJ2-4; 8 positions match TRBD2. Germline V gene sequence: CDR1 MNHEY, CDR2 SVGAGI. This CDR3 is built from 14 residues. With 4 bases clipped from V and 6 bases from J, the junction kept 5 bases outside the gene matches. CDR3 coding DNA: TGTGCCAGCAGTTCCCGGGGGGGCGGAAACATTCAGTACTTC. Amino acid sequence: CASSSRGGGNIQYF.

V usage is TRBV27 and J usage is TRBJ2-5; maybe TRBD1 (6 bases). Trimming removed 3 bases from V and 2 bases from J, with 10 bases in between. Germline V gene sequence: CDR1 MNHEY, CDR2 SMNVEV (reference sequence). The CDR3 totals 14 residues. Written as DNA, the CDR3 is TGTGCCAGCAGTTTCCAGGGGTGGCAAGAGACCCAGTACTTC. It yields the protein CASSFQGWQETQYF.

The chain uses TRBV28 and TRBJ1-5, with 9 bases that match TRBD1. Unmatched junction bases numbered 9, after V lost 5 bases and J lost 4 bases. Per germline, CDR1 MDHEN and CDR2 SYDVKM. The CDR3 consists of 16 residues. CDR3: CASSLGQGRRNQPQHF. CDR3 DNA sequence: TGTGCCAGCAGTCTGGGACAGGGTCGTAGGAATCAGCCCCAGCATTTT.

The chain carries TRBV6-6 and TRBJ2-3; D may be TRBD2 (5 bases). Germline V gene data show CDR1 as MNHNY and CDR2 as SVGAGI (reference sequence). V was clipped by 7 bases and J by 0 bases, with 17 bases between them. This CDR3 is 16 amino acids long. The CDR3, as DNA: TGTGCCAGCACCGCGCCCGGGCGGGCTAGCACAGATACGCAGTATTTT. Protein product: CASTAPGRASTDTQYF.

The chain recombines TRBV29-1 with TRBJ1-2, with D perhaps matching TRBD1 (6 bases). The CDR3 runs to 13 residues. Germline V CDR1 and CDR2: SQVTM, ANQGSEA. Trimming removed 0 bases from V and 3 bases from J, with 8 bases in between. CDR3 protein: CSVEDAGDYGYTF. The CDR3, as DNA: TGCAGCGTTGAAGATGCAGGGGACTATGGCTACACCTTC.